The present entry profiles one T cell receptor (beta chain) with its context. The authors' processing: Reference gene primer amplification gave nucleated cell count estimates. Repertoires were generated with immunoSEQ multiplex PCR, while TCRdb's copy carries only in-frame clones and drops some. The V and J calls and clone size are taken from that table; D and trimming were inferred from the DNA. The repertoire has roughly 200,000 clones, less than 90% of them found once; the top ten carry roughly 20%. Germline values: CDR1 KGHSH, CDR2 LQKENI. The CDR3 extends over 18 amino acids. With 3 bases clipped from V and 0 bases from J, the junction kept 11 bases outside the gene matches. These data belong to a study of blood T cell repertoires in COVID-19.

Sample: peripheral blood. This TCR was sampled from a woman older than 75 with active or convalescent COVID-19. This chain uses TRBV18 with TRBJ1-2, with TRBD1 matching 9 bases. CDR3 sequence reads: CASSPSLEGQGSNYGYTF. Written as DNA, the CDR3 is TGTGCCAGCTCACCTTCACTCGAGGGACAGGGTTCTAACTATGGCTACACCTTC.